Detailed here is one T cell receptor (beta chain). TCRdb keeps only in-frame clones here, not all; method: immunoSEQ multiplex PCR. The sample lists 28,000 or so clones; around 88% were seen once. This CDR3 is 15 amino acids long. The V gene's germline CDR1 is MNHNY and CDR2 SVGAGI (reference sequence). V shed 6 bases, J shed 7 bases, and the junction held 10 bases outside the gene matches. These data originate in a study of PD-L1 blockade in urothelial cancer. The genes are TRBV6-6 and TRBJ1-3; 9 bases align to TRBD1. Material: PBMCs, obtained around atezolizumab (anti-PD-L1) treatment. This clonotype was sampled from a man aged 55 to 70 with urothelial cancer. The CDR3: CASSPGTGLRNTIYF. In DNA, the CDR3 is TGTGCCAGCAGCCCCGGGACAGGGCTTCGGAACACCATATATTTT.